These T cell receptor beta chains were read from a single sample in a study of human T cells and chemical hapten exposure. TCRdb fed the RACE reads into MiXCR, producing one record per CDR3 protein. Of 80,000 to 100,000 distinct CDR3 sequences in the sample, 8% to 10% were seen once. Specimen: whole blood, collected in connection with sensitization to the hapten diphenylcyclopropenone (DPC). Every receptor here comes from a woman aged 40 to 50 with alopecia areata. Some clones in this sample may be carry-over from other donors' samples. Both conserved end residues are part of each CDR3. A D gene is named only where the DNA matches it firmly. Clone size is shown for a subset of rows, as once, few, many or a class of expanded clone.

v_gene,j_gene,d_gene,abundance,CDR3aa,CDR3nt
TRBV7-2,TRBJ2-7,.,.,CASSSGPQNEQYF,TGTGCCAGCAGTTCGGGCCCGCAGAACGAGCAGTACTTC
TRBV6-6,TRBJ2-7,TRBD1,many,CASRPGQGAYEQYF,TGTGCCAGCAGGCCGGGACAGGGGGCTTACGAGCAGTACTTC
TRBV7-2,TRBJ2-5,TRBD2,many,CASSFSGGQETQYF,TGCGCCAGCAGCTTTAGCGGGGGACAAGAGACCCAGTACTTC
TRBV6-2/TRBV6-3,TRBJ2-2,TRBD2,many,CASTYRLAANTGELFF,TGTGCCAGCACCTACCGACTAGCGGCGAACACCGGGGAGCTGTTTTTT
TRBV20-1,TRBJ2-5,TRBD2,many,CSAGGGPMETQYF,TGCAGTGCTGGCGGGGGGCCGATGGAGACCCAGTACTTC
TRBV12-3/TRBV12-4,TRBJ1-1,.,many,CASRFWENTEAFF,TGTGCCTCCCGCTTTTGGGAAAACACTGAAGCTTTCTTT
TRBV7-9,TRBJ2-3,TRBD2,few,CASSPGLAPVDTQYF,TGTGCCAGCAGCCCGGGACTAGCGCCCGTAGATACGCAGTATTTT
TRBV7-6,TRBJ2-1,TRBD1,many,CASSWGTEQFEQFF,TGTGCCAGCAGCTGGGGGACAGAGCAATTTGAGCAGTTCTTC
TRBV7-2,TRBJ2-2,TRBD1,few,CASSSMMTGGTGELFF,TGTGCCAGCAGCTCCATGATGACAGGGGGGACCGGGGAGCTGTTTTTT
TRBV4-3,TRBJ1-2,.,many,CASSQKELLGPLGYGYTF,TGCGCCAGCAGCCAAAAAGAGCTATTGGGGCCCTTGGGTTATGGCTACACCTTC
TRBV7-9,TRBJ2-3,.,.,CASSLLGQGPSDTQYF,TGTGCCAGCAGCCTTCTTGGGCAGGGCCCCTCAGATACGCAGTATTTT
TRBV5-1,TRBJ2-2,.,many,CASSRGDLSTGELFF,TGCGCCAGCAGCCGCGGGGACCTATCTACCGGGGAGCTGTTTTTT
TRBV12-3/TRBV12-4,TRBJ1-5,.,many,CASSVQQPQHF,TGTGCCAGCAGCGTGCAGCAGCCCCAGCATTTT
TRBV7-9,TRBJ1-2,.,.,CASSLDWGYGYTF,TGTGCCAGCAGCTTAGATTGGGGCTATGGCTACACCTTC
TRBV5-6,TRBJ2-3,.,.,CASSLRTITSDTQYF,TGTGCCAGCAGCTTAAGGACTATCACCTCGGATACGCAGTATTTT
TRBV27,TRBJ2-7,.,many,CASSFWGTQTYEQYF,TGTGCCAGCAGTTTTTGGGGGACACAGACCTACGAGCAGTACTTC
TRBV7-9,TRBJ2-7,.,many,CASSLAGYRNEQYF,TGTGCCAGCAGCTTAGCAGGGTATAGGAACGAGCAGTACTTC
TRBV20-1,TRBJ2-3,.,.,CSARVEGGTDTQYF,TGCAGTGCTAGAGTTGAAGGGGGAACAGATACGCAGTATTTT
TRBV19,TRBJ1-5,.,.,CASSIVGGNQPQHF,TGTGCCAGTAGTATAGTTGGCGGAAATCAGCCCCAGCATTTT
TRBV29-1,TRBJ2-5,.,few,CSVEWRGRIQETQYF,TGCAGCGTTGAATGGAGGGGCCGAATCCAAGAGACCCAGTACTTC
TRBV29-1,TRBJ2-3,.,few,CSAVFRGAADTQYF,TGCAGCGCCGTGTTCAGGGGGGCCGCAGATACGCAGTATTTT
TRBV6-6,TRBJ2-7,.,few,CASSYPTGTGQYF,TGTGCCAGCAGTTACCCAACCGGGACCGGGCAGTACTTC
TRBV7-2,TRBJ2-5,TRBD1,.,CASSLATYERGLRETQYF,TGTGCCAGCAGCTTAGCCACCTACGAGAGGGGGCTGCGAGAGACCCAGTACTTC
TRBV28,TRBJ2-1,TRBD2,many,CASSSSGGAGEQFF,TGTGCCAGCAGTTCTAGCGGGGGGGCCGGTGAGCAGTTCTTC
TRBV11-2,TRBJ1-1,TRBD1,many,CASRPGTGVKNTEAFF,TGTGCCAGCAGACCCGGTACAGGGGTAAAAAACACTGAAGCTTTCTTT
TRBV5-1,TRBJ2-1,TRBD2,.,CASSLARAGGFYNEQFF,TGCGCCAGCAGCTTGGCCCGCGCGGGGGGCTTTTACAATGAGCAGTTCTTC
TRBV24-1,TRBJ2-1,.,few,CATSPLGGSGVNEQFF,TGTGCCACCAGCCCCCTCGGGGGATCAGGGGTAAATGAGCAGTTCTTC
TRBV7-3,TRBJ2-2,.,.,CASSLMSGTGELFF,TGTGCCAGCAGCTTAATGAGTGGGACCGGGGAGCTGTTTTTT
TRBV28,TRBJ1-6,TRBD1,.,CASSLWIMGQGTDSPLHF,TGTGCCAGCAGTTTATGGATAATGGGACAGGGCACGGATTCACCCCTCCACTTT
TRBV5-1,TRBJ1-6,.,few,CASSLVGRVYSPLHF,TGCGCCAGCAGCTTGGTGGGCAGGGTCTACTCACCCCTCCACTTT
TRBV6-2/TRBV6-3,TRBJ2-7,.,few,CASSYSSAGTTYEQYF,TGTGCCAGCAGTTACTCCTCTGCCGGGACCACCTACGAGCAGTACTTC
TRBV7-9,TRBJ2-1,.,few,CAPSGKLF,TGTGCCCCTTCCGGGAAACTCTTC
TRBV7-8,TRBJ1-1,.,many,CASSLALQGNTEAFF,TGTGCCAGCAGCTTAGCTCTACAGGGGAACACTGAAGCTTTCTTT
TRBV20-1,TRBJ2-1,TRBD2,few,CSARDSAGGPNEQFF,TGCAGTGCTAGAGATTCGGCGGGGGGGCCCAATGAGCAGTTCTTC
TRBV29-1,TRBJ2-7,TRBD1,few,CSVVGTDTPYEQYF,TGCAGCGTTGTAGGGACAGACACTCCCTACGAGCAGTACTTC
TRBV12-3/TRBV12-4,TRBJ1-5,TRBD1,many,CASSSTTGAARPQHF,TGTGCCAGCAGTTCGACGACAGGGGCCGCTAGGCCCCAGCATTTT
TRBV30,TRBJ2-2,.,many,CAWSWGNTGELFF,TGTGCCTGGAGTTGGGGGAACACCGGGGAGCTGTTTTTT
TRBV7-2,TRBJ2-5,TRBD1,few,CASTPLGQGREETQYF,TGTGCCAGCACCCCACTGGGACAGGGACGGGAGGAGACCCAGTACTTC
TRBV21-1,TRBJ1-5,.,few,CASSKATGGATSNQPQHF,TGTGCCAGCAGCAAAGCTACGGGGGGGGCGACAAGCAATCAGCCCCAGCATTTT
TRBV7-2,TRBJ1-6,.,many,CASSLAGGAVNSPLHF,TGTGCCAGCAGCTTGGCGGGGGGCGCGGTGAATTCACCCCTCCACTTT
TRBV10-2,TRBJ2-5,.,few,CASSESLSMETQYF,TGCGCCAGCAGTGAGTCGCTCAGTATGGAGACCCAGTACTTC
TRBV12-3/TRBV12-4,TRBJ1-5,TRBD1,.,CASSETGGSNQPQHF,TGTGCCAGCAGCGAAACAGGGGGTAGCAATCAGCCCCAGCATTTT
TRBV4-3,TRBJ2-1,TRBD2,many,CASSQFAGTSGGAYNEQFF,TGCGCCAGCAGCCAATTCGCCGGGACTAGCGGGGGGGCCTACAATGAGCAGTTCTTC
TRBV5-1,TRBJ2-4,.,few,CASSLGVRLAKNIQYF,TGCGCCAGCAGCTTGGGGGTCCGGCTAGCCAAAAACATTCAGTACTTC
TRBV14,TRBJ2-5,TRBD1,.,CASSQTLTGSKTQYF,TGTGCCAGCAGCCAAACCCTGACAGGGAGCAAGACCCAGTACTTC
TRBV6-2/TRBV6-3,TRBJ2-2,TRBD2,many,CASSSSGVPNTGELFF,TGTGCCAGCAGTTCTAGCGGGGTTCCGAACACCGGGGAGCTGTTTTTT
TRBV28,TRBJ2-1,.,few,CASSFRSSYNEQFF,TGTGCCAGCAGTTTCAGGAGCTCCTACAATGAGCAGTTCTTC
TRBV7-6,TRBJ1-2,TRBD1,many,CASSHGQGALAF,TGTGCCAGCAGCCACGGACAGGGGGCTCTGGCCTTC
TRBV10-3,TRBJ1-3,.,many,CAISREGFSGNTIYF,TGTGCCATCAGTCGGGAGGGGTTCTCTGGAAACACCATATATTTT
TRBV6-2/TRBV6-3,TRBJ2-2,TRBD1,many,CASKTGTNTGELFF,TGTGCCAGCAAGACAGGGACGAACACCGGGGAGCTGTTTTTT
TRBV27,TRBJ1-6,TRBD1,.,CASSRTGSPLHF,TGTGCCAGCAGCAGGACAGGTTCACCCCTCCACTTT
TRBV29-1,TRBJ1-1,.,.,CSVGRDRLNTEAFF,TGCAGCGTCGGACGTGACAGATTGAACACTGAAGCTTTCTTT